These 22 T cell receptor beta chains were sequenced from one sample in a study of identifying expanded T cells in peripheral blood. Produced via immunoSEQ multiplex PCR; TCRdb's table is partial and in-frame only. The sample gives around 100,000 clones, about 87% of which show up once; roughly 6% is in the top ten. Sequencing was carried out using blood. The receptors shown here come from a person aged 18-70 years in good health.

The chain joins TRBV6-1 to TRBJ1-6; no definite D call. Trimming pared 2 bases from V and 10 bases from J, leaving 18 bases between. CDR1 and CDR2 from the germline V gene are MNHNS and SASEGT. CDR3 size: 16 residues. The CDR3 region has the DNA TGTGCCAGCAGTGAACACCCGGGCGGCAATAGATCACCCCTCCACTTT. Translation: CASSEHPGGNRSPLHF.

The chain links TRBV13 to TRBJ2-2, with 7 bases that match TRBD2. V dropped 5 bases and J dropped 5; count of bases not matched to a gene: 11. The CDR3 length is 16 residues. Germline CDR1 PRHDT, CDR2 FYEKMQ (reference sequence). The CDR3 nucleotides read TGTGCCAGCAGCCCAACGGGGGAGGGGTGGACCGGGGAGCTGTTTTTT. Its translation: CASSPTGEGWTGELFF.

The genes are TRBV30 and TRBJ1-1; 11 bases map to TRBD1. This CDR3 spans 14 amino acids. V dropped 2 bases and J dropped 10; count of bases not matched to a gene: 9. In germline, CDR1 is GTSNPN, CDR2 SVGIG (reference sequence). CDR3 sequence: CAWSRRDRGTRAFF. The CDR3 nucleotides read TGTGCCTGGAGTAGGCGGGACAGGGGGACGAGAGCTTTCTTT. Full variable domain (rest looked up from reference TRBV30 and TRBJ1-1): SQTIHQWPATLVQPVGSPLSLECTVEGTSNPNLYWYRQAAGRGLQLLFYSVGIGQISSEVPQNLSASRPQDRQFILSSKKLLLSDSGFYLCAWSRRDRGTRAFFGQGTRLTVV.

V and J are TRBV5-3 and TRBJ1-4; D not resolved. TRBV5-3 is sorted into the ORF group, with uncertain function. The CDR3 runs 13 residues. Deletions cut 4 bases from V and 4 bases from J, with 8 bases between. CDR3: CARSPDYNEKLFF. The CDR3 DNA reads TGTGCCAGAAGCCCGGACTATAATGAAAAACTGTTTTTT.

Here the CDR3 DNA reads TGTGCCAGTAGCCTGACAGGGCTCACTGAAGCTTTCTTT. It translates to CASSLTGLTEAFF. The V call is TRBV19, the J call TRBJ1-1; the match to TRBD1 covers 7 bases. The V and J ends lost 6 bases and 4 bases, in that order; junction bases with no gene match: 5. Germline-derived CDR1 and CDR2 are LNHDA and SQIVND (reference sequence). The CDR3 is made up of 13 amino acids.

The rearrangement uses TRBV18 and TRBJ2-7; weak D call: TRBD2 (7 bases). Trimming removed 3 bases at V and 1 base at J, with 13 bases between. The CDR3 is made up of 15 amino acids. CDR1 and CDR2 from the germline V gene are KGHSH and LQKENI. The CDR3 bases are TGTGCCAGCTCACCTCTTAGGGGGGGATCCTACGAGCAGTACTTC. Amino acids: CASSPLRGGSYEQYF.

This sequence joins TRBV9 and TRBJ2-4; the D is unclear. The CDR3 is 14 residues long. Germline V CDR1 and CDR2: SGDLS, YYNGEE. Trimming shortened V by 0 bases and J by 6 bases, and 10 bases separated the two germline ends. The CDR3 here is CASSVDVVGNIQYF. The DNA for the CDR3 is TGTGCCAGCAGCGTAGATGTGGTAGGAAACATTCAGTACTTC.

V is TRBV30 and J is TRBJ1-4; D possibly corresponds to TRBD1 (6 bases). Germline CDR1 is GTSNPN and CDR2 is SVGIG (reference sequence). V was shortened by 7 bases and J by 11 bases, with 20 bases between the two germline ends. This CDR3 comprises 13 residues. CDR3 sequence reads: CASTPFLGAKLFF. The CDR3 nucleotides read TGTGCCTCGACACCGTTTCTGGGGGCGAAACTGTTTTTT.

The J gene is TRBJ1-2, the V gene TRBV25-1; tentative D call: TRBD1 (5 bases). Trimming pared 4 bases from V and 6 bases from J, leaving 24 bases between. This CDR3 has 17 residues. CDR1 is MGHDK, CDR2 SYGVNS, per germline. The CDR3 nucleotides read TGTGCCAGCAGTGGAAACCCGCAGGGATCTCTTTGGCATGGCTACACCTTC. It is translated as CASSGNPQGSLWHGYTF.

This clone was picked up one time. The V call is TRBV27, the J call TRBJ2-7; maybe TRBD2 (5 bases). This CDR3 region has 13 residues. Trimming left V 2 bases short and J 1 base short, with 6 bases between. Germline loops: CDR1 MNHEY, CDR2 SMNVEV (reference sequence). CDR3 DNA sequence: TGTGCCAGCAGTTTACGGGGATCCTACGAGCAGTACTTC. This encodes CASSLRGSYEQYF.

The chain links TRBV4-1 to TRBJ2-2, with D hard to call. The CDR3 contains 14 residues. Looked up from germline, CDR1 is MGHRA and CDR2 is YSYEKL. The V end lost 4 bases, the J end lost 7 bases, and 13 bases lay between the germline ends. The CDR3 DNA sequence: TGCGCCAGCAGCCGAAAGGGCGGCGGCGGGGAGCTGTTTTTT. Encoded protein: CASSRKGGGGELFF.

The chain's CDR3 is CASSRQVGSGNTIYF. The CDR3 nucleotides are TGTGCCAGCAGCCGACAGGTTGGCTCTGGAAACACCATATATTTT. The chain links TRBV28 to TRBJ1-3; possibly TRBD1 for D (6 bases). Germline CDR1 and CDR2: MDHEN and SYDVKM. The V and J ends lost 6 bases and 0 bases respectively, with 12 bases between them. The CDR3 totals 15 residues.

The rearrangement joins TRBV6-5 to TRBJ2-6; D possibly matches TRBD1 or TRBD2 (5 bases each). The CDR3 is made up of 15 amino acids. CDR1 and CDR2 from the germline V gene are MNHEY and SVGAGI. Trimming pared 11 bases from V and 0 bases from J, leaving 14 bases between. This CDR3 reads CACQGAYSGANVLTF. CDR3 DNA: TGTGCCTGCCAGGGAGCGTACTCTGGGGCCAACGTCCTGACTTTC.

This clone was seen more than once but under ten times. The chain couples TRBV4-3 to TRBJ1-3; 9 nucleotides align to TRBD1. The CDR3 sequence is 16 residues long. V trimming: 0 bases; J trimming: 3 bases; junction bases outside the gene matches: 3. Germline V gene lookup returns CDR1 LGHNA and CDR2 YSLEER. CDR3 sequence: CASSQERQGGGNTIYF. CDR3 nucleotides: TGCGCCAGCAGCCAAGAACGACAGGGGGGTGGAAACACCATATATTTT.

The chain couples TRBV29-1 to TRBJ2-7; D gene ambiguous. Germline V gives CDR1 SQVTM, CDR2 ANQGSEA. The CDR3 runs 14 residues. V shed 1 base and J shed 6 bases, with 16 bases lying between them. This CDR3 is CSVEGDRPRGEQYF. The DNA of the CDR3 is TGCAGCGTTGAAGGAGATAGGCCGAGAGGCGAGCAGTACTTC.

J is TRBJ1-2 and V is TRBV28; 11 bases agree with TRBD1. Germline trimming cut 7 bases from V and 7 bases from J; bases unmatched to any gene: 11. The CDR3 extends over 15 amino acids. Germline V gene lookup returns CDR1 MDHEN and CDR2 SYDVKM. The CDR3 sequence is CASIGVGQGVTGYTF. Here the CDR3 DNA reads TGTGCCAGCATCGGGGTGGGACAGGGGGTCACTGGCTACACCTTC.

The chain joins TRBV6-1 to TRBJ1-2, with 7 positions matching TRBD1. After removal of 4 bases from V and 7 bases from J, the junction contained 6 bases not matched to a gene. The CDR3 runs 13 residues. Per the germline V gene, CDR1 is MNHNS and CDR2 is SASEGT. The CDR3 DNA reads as TGTGCCAGCAGTGGCGACAGGGCTGGTGGCTACACCTTC. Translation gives CASSGDRAGGYTF.

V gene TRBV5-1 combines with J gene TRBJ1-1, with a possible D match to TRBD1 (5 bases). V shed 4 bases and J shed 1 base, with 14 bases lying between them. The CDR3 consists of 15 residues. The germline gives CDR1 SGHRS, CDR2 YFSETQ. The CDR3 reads CASSLQTRENTEAFF. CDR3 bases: TGCGCCAGCAGCCTGCAGACCAGGGAGAACACTGAAGCTTTCTTT.

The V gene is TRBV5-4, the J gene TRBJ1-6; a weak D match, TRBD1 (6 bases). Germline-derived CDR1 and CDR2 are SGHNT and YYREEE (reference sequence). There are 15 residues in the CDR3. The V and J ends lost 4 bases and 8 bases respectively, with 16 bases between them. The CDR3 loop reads CASSPRGGLYSPLHF. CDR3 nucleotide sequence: TGTGCCAGCAGCCCGCGGGGGGGCCTTTATTCACCCCTCCACTTT.

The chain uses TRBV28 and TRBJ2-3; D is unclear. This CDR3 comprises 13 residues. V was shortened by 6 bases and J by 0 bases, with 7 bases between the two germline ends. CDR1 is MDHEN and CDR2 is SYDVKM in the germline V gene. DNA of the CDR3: TGTGCCAGCAGCAAGACTAGCACAGATACGCAGTATTTT. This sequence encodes CASSKTSTDTQYF.

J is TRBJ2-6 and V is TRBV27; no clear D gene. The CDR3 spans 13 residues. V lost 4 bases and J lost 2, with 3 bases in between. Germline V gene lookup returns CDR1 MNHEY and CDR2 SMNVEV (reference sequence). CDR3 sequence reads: CASSSPGANVLTF. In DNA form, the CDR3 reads TGTGCCAGCAGTTCCCCTGGGGCCAACGTCCTGACTTTC.

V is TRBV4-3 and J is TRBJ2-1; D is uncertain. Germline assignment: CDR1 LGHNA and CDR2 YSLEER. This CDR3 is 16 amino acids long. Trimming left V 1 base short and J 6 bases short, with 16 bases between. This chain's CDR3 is CASSQGLGIGSNEQFF. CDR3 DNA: TGCGCCAGCAGCCAAGGTCTCGGCATTGGAAGCAATGAGCAGTTCTTC.